This T cell receptor beta chain appears in the sequencing data of a study of CD8 T cells in ankylosing spondylitis. From the 5' RACE reads, TCRdb called clonotypes with MiXCR, one entry per CDR3 protein. This table has roughly 200,000 distinct CDR3 sequences, over 10% appearing once. This clonotype was observed a single time. The CDR3 is 14 amino acids. The V end was cut by 0 bases, the J end by 6 bases, with 11 bases between. Per germline, CDR1 SGHDN and CDR2 FVKESK. The V and J genes are TRBV14 and TRBJ2-5, with a weak D call TRBD2 (6 bases). The source of this sequence is a male donor with ankylosing spondylitis or in good health (not recorded which). The sample taken for sequencing was blood, either unsorted or a sorted T cell fraction (not recorded which). CDR3 bases: TGTGCCAGCAGCCAAGAAGGAGGGATAAAGACCCAGTACTTC. Protein: CASSQEGGIKTQYF.